This passage covers 21 T cell receptor beta chains from one sample sequenced in a study of T cell repertoires in cytomegalovirus infection. Their antigen targets remain unknown. TCRdb redid the calling of the reads with MiXCR, one entry per CDR3 protein. Here the sample spans about 900,000 distinct CDR3 sequences, approximately 32% being singletons. Sample: cultured CD8+ T cells from PBMCs, taken from culture after CMV antigen stimulation. These receptors all come from a human donor in good health (CMV status not recorded). Some clones in this sample may be carry-over from other donors' samples.

The V and J genes are TRBV27 and TRBJ2-7; 7 bases are a match to TRBD1. Trimming removed 5 bases from V and 0 bases from J; junction bases left unmatched: 10. Germline loops: CDR1 MNHEY, CDR2 SMNVEV (reference sequence). CDR3 size: 16 residues. The CDR3 loop is CASSLDRVKGSYEQYF. The CDR3 DNA is TGTGCCAGCAGTCTAGACAGGGTGAAGGGCTCCTACGAGCAGTACTTC.

This chain connects TRBV7-8 to TRBJ2-7; tentatively, D is TRBD2 (7 bases). V lost 2 bases and J 9 bases, leaving 20 bases between the germline ends. Germline V gene lookup returns CDR1 SGHVS and CDR2 FQNEAQ. This CDR3 spans 15 amino acids. The CDR3 spells CASSLWEGGRLWQYF. The CDR3 DNA is TGTGCCAGCAGCTTATGGGAGGGGGGCCGGCTCTGGCAGTACTTC.

CDR3 bases: TGTGCCAGCCGCACGGGACAGTTCTACGAGCAGTACTTC. Translation gives CASRTGQFYEQYF. V usage is TRBV2 and J usage is TRBJ2-7, with 7 bases that match TRBD1. V shed 8 bases, J shed 3 bases, and the junction held 7 bases outside the gene matches. Germline V gene data show CDR1 as SNHLY and CDR2 as FYNNEI. This CDR3 spans 13 amino acids.

This clonotype showed up just a few times. At one end, the junction sequence differs from germline, possibly due to a read error. The rearrangement uses TRBV7-9 and TRBJ1-1, with no clear D. This CDR3 spans 14 amino acids. Germline assignment: CDR1 SEHNR and CDR2 FQNEAQ (reference sequence). The CDR3 protein is CASTLRVLNTEAFF. The CDR3 DNA follows: TGTGCCAGCACCTTAAGGGTATTGAACACTGAAGCTTTCTTT.

This clonotype was recorded a few times. The chain is built from TRBV19 and TRBJ2-1; 7 bases match TRBD1. The CDR3 has 15 amino acids. V shed 10 bases and J 2 bases; nucleotides not matched to a gene: 11. Germline CDR1 and CDR2: LNHDA and SQIVND (reference sequence). CDR3 coding DNA: TGTGCCACTACACTCCGGGACAGCACCTACAATGAGCAGTTCTTC. It codes for CATTLRDSTYNEQFF. Complete variable domain (other parts from reference TRBV19 and TRBJ2-1): DGGITQSPKYLFRKEGQNVTLSCEQNLNHDAMYWYRQDPGQGLRLIYYSQIVNDFQKGDIAEGYSVSREKKESFPLTVTSAQKNPTAFYLCATTLRDSTYNEQFFGPGTRLTVL.

Turning to this clonotype: A much larger clonotype is one base distant, so this may be a read error. The chain links TRBV7-9 to TRBJ1-1; D is perhaps TRBD1 (6 bases). Deletions cut 10 bases from V and 8 bases from J, with 17 bases between. The CDR3 extends over 12 amino acids. CDR1 and CDR2 (germline): SEHNR, FQNEAQ (reference sequence). The CDR3 reads CANTQQGNEAFF. CDR3 bases: TGTGCCAACACCCAACAGGGAAACGAAGCTTTCTTT. The variable domain in full, with the rest retrieved from reference TRBV7-9 and TRBJ1-1, is DTGVSQNPRHKITKRGQNVTFRCDPISEHNRLYWYRQTLGQGPEFLTYFQNEAQLEKSRLLSDRFSAERPKGSFSTLEIQRTEQGDSAMYLCANTQQGNEAFFGQGTRLTVV.

This clonotype has ten or more counts. V usage is TRBV12-3 or TRBV12-4 and J usage is TRBJ2-3, with a possible D match to TRBD1 (7 bases). The CDR3 covers 15 residues. Deletions cut 5 bases from V and 1 base from J, with 13 bases between. CDR3 loop: CASSLRGARTDTQYF. DNA for the CDR3: TGTGCCAGCAGTCTCAGGGGGGCTCGCACAGATACGCAGTATTTT.

The chain has TRBV12-3 or TRBV12-4 and TRBJ2-7, with 7 bases that match TRBD2. The CDR3 runs to 16 residues. With V trimmed by 2 bases and J by 5 bases, 12 bases remained unmatched. This chain's CDR3 is CASSLKPVYTSDEQYF. The CDR3 DNA is TGTGCCAGCAGTTTAAAGCCCGTCTATACTAGCGACGAGCAGTACTTC.

This clonotype was detected many times. The rearrangement uses TRBV7-8 and TRBJ2-1; D is unresolved. V gave up 1 base and J gave up 5 bases, with 9 bases separating them. There are 14 residues in the CDR3. In germline, CDR1 is SGHVS, CDR2 FQNEAQ. The CDR3 loop reads CASSLVAVNNEQFF. Written as DNA, the CDR3 is TGTGCCAGCAGCTTAGTCGCGGTCAACAATGAGCAGTTCTTC.

This clonotype was observed at least ten times. The chain carries TRBV19 and TRBJ1-1; TRBD1 might be the D (5 bases). The CDR3 length is 14 residues. V shed 3 bases and J shed 5 bases, with 13 bases lying between them. Germline CDR1 reads LNHDA; CDR2 reads SQIVND (reference sequence). This CDR3 is CASSIVGAWTEAFF. CDR3 in DNA: TGTGCCAGTAGTATTGTAGGGGCGTGGACTGAAGCTTTCTTT.

The gene calls are TRBV3-1 and TRBJ2-7; 7 bases map to TRBD2. The CDR3 totals 14 residues. The junction had 6 bases not matched to a gene; V was cut back by 4 bases and J by 3 bases. Germline CDR1 LGHDT, CDR2 YNNKEL (reference sequence). CDR3 in amino acids: CASSLRGEVYEQYF. In DNA form, the CDR3 reads TGTGCCAGCAGCCTCCGGGGGGAGGTCTACGAGCAGTACTTC.

The CDR3, as DNA: TGTGCCAGCAGTCAGGAGGTCCGGGATGCCTACGAGCAGTACTTC. This gives the protein CASSQEVRDAYEQYF. The V call is TRBV7-9, the J call TRBJ2-7; D is possibly TRBD2 (5 bases). This CDR3 is 15 amino acids long. Germline CDR1 and CDR2: SEHNR and FQNEAQ (reference sequence). Deletions cut 6 bases from V and 2 bases from J, with 17 bases between.

There are a few counts of this clonotype. The chain uses TRBV19 and TRBJ1-1, with TRBD1 matching over 11 bases. V lost 8 bases and J lost 6; bases outside the gene matches: 5. Germline V gene sequence: CDR1 LNHDA, CDR2 SQIVND (reference sequence). This CDR3 spans 13 amino acids. Here the CDR3 reads CASGTGGVPEAFF. CDR3 nucleotides: TGTGCCAGTGGGACAGGGGGAGTACCTGAAGCTTTCTTT.

This clonotype was recorded many times. The chain carries TRBV7-2 and TRBJ1-1; weak D call: TRBD1 (5 bases). The length of the CDR3 is 17 residues. V shed 1 base and J shed 0 bases, with 15 bases lying between them. CDR1 is SGHTA, CDR2 FQGNSA, per germline. This chain's CDR3 is CASSLGSVGRMNTEAFF. CDR3 nucleotides: TGTGCCAGCAGCTTAGGGTCGGTGGGACGGATGAACACTGAAGCTTTCTTT.

The J gene is TRBJ2-1, the V gene TRBV5-6, with TRBD2 matching 8 bases. Trimming removed 0 bases from V and 0 bases from J; junction bases left unmatched: 8. The CDR3 totals 18 residues. Germline values: CDR1 SGHDT, CDR2 YYEEEE. CDR3 region: CASSLGQKRGYSYNEQFF. CDR3 in DNA: TGTGCCAGCAGCTTGGGACAGAAGCGGGGGTACTCCTACAATGAGCAGTTCTTC.

This clonotype came up a few times. The V and J genes are TRBV29-1 and TRBJ1-5; D not resolved. Trimming removed 6 bases at V and 1 base at J, with 10 bases between. Germline-derived CDR1 and CDR2 are SQVTM and ANQGSEA. This CDR3 comprises 13 residues. CDR3 loop: CSVKSGSNQPQHF. The CDR3 DNA follows: TGCAGCGTCAAAAGCGGGAGCAATCAGCCCCAGCATTTT.

Concerning this clonotype: With a much larger clone just one base away, this may be a read error. V and J are TRBV7-9 and TRBJ1-2, with D maybe TRBD1 (6 bases). Germline V gene sequence: CDR1 SEHNR, CDR2 FQNEAQ (reference sequence). Trimming stripped 4 bases from V and 0 bases from J, with 15 bases between. This CDR3 has 16 residues. For the CDR3, the DNA is TGTGCCAGCAGCTCGGAGGGGCAGGGGCCTAACTATGGCTACACCTTC. This sequence encodes CASSSEGQGPNYGYTF.

This clonotype was seen a few times. The chain is built from TRBV27 and TRBJ2-1, with 7 bases fitting TRBD1. The germline CDR1 and CDR2 sequences are MNHEY and SMNVEV (reference sequence). The CDR3 length is 15 residues. Trimming removed 2 bases from V and 3 bases from J; junction bases left unmatched: 4. For the CDR3, the DNA is TGTGCCAGCAGTTTAAAGGGGGCGTTCTACAATGAGCAGTTCTTC. Translating gives CASSLKGAFYNEQFF.

This clonotype has just a few counts. The gene calls are TRBV4-3 and TRBJ1-4, with D perhaps matching TRBD1 (5 bases). The germline CDR1 and CDR2 sequences are LGHNA and YSLEER. The CDR3 runs to 15 residues. V dropped 1 base and J dropped 8 bases, with 14 bases sitting between them. The CDR3 DNA follows: TGCGCCAGCAGCCAAGTCGAGGGGAGCGGAGAAAAACTGTTTTTT. Translation gives CASSQVEGSGEKLFF.

This clonotype was counted ten times or more. This chain uses TRBV28 with TRBJ2-6; TRBD2 is a possible D gene (5 bases). Trimming took 5 bases from V and 0 from J, leaving 20 bases between them. The CDR3 is 19 amino acids. Germline assignment: CDR1 MDHEN and CDR2 SYDVKM. The CDR3 DNA reads as TGTGCCAGCAGTCCCCTTGACCGGGATCTCAGCTCTGGGGCCAACGTCCTGACTTTC. Its protein is CASSPLDRDLSSGANVLTF.

The chain couples TRBV7-9 to TRBJ2-5, with 10 bases that match TRBD2. This CDR3 is 14 amino acids long. Unmatched junction bases numbered 4, after V lost 4 bases and J lost 5 bases. The germline V gene encodes CDR1 SEHNR and CDR2 FQNEAQ (reference sequence). CDR3 sequence: CASSWGLANETQYF. CDR3 nucleotide sequence: TGTGCCAGCAGCTGGGGACTAGCGAATGAGACCCAGTACTTC.